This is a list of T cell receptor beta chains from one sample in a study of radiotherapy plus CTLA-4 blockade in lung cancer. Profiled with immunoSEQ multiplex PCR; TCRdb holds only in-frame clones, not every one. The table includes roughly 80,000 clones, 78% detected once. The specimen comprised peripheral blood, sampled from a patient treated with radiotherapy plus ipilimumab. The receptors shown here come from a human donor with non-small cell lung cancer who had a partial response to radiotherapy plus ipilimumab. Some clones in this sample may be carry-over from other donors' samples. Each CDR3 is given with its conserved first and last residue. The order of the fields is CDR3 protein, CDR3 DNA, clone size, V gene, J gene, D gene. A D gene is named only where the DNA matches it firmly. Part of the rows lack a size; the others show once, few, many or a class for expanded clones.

CDR3: CSVGATDTEAFF
DNA: TGCAGCGTTGGGGCTACCGACACTGAAGCTTTCTTT
size: NA
V: TRBV29-1
J: TRBJ1-1
D: NA

CDR3: CASSMIADTQYF
DNA: TGTGCCAGTAGTATGATAGCCGATACGCAGTATTTT
size: NA
V: TRBV19
J: TRBJ2-3
D: NA

CDR3: CASSQVRGRNNEQFF
DNA: TGCGCCAGCAGCCAAGTGCGGGGGCGTAACAATGAGCAGTTCTTC
size: NA
V: TRBV4-3
J: TRBJ2-1
D: NA

CDR3: CASSPGGGGAGANVLTF
DNA: TGTGCCAGCAGCCCCGGAGGAGGGGGCGCTGGGGCCAACGTCCTGACTTTC
size: NA
V: TRBV7-9
J: TRBJ2-6
D: NA

CDR3: CASSRPGQGLKQVDKNEKLFF
DNA: TGTGCCAGTAGCAGACCGGGACAGGGCCTAAAACAAGTTGACAAAAATGAAAAACTGTTTTTT
size: NA
V: TRBV19
J: TRBJ1-4
D: TRBD1

CDR3: CASSLWSLMSSKGYTF
DNA: TGTGCCAGCAGTTTATGGTCCCTCATGAGTTCGAAAGGCTACACCTTC
size: once
V: TRBV28
J: TRBJ1-2
D: NA

CDR3: CASSSEGDTEAFF
DNA: TGTGCCAGCAGTAGTGAGGGGGACACTGAAGCTTTCTTT
size: NA
V: TRBV6-5
J: TRBJ1-1
D: NA

CDR3: CATSRLTGVPYEQYF
DNA: TGTGCCACCAGCAGGTTGACAGGAGTCCCCTACGAGCAGTACTTC
size: NA
V: TRBV15
J: TRBJ2-7
D: NA

CDR3: CASGVNYGYTF
DNA: TGTGCCAGCGGAGTTAACTATGGCTACACCTTC
size: few
V: TRBV28
J: TRBJ1-2
D: NA

CDR3: CASSTGQGTVDTEAFF
DNA: TGCGCCAGCAGCACAGGACAGGGGACTGTGGACACTGAAGCTTTCTTT
size: NA
V: TRBV5-1
J: TRBJ1-1
D: TRBD1

CDR3: CASSNSGTATGELFF
DNA: TGTGCCAGCAGCAACTCCGGGACAGCCACCGGGGAGCTGTTTTTT
size: NA
V: TRBV5-5
J: TRBJ2-2
D: TRBD1

CDR3: CASSVGAGGIETQYF
DNA: TGTGCCAGCAGCGTAGGAGCGGGGGGGATCGAGACCCAGTACTTC
size: NA
V: TRBV9
J: TRBJ2-5
D: TRBD2

CDR3: CATSRRGNEKLFF
DNA: TGTGCCACCTCCCGCAGGGGTAATGAAAAACTGTTTTTT
size: NA
V: TRBV10-3
J: TRBJ1-4
D: NA

CDR3: CTSSMLSGQRNTEAFF
DNA: TGTACCAGTAGTATGCTTTCGGGACAGAGAAACACTGAGGCTTTCTTT
size: NA
V: TRBV19
J: TRBJ1-1
D: TRBD1

CDR3: CATSRSRQGPYEQYF
DNA: TGTGCCACCAGCAGATCACGACAGGGGCCCTACGAGCAGTACTTC
size: few
V: TRBV15
J: TRBJ2-7
D: TRBD1

CDR3: CASSLRDSINTEAFF
DNA: TGTGCCAGCAGTTTAAGGGACAGTATAAACACTGAAGCTTTCTTT
size: few
V: TRBV28
J: TRBJ1-1
D: TRBD1

CDR3: CASRLQGAVWRGTEAFF
DNA: TGTGCCAGCAGGTTACAGGGGGCCGTATGGAGAGGCACTGAAGCTTTCTTT
size: once
V: TRBV2
J: TRBJ1-1
D: TRBD1

CDR3: CASSPGSPRTDTQYF
DNA: TGTGCCAGCAGCCCCGGGTCCCCCCGCACAGATACGCAGTATTTT
size: NA
V: TRBV13
J: TRBJ2-3
D: NA

CDR3: CASSYEVYGYTF
DNA: TGTGCCAGCAGTTACGAGGTTTATGGCTACACCTTC
size: few
V: TRBV6-6
J: TRBJ1-2
D: NA

CDR3: CSVVRAGDTEAFF
DNA: TGCAGCGTTGTGAGGGCAGGGGACACTGAAGCTTTCTTT
size: once
V: TRBV29-1
J: TRBJ1-1
D: NA

CDR3: CASSAVLTGNTEAFF
DNA: TGTGCCAGCAGCGCCGTTTTGACAGGGAATACTGAAGCTTTCTTT
size: NA
V: TRBV9
J: TRBJ1-1
D: TRBD1

CDR3: CASTPGAGWRRGTYEQYF
DNA: TGTGCCAGCACCCCGGGCGCTGGGTGGCGAAGGGGAACCTACGAGCAGTACTTC
size: NA
V: TRBV7-8
J: TRBJ2-7
D: NA

CDR3: CASSPSGAGGRTDTQYF
DNA: TGTGCCAGCAGCCCATCTGGGGCAGGGGGACGCACAGATACGCAGTATTTT
size: NA
V: TRBV4-2
J: TRBJ2-3
D: TRBD1

CDR3: CASSSGAGIRETQYF
DNA: TGTGCCAGCAGCTCTGGGGCAGGGATCAGGGAGACCCAGTACTTC
size: few
V: TRBV7-9
J: TRBJ2-5
D: NA

CDR3: CASSDRLAADTQYF
DNA: TGCGCCAGCAGCGACAGACTAGCAGCAGATACGCAGTATTTT
size: NA
V: TRBV5-1
J: TRBJ2-3
D: TRBD2

CDR3: CASSYRGRGEKLFF
DNA: TGTGCCAGCAGTTACAGGGGGCGCGGTGAAAAACTGTTTTTT
size: once
V: TRBV6-5
J: TRBJ1-4
D: TRBD1

CDR3: CASSPPDRLREQYF
DNA: TGTGCCAGCTCACCACCGGACAGGCTAAGGGAGCAGTACTTC
size: NA
V: TRBV18
J: TRBJ2-7
D: TRBD1

CDR3: CACTGTGGWYEQYF
DNA: TGTGCCTGCACCGGGACAGGGGGCTGGTACGAGCAGTACTTC
size: NA
V: TRBV30
J: TRBJ2-7
D: TRBD1

CDR3: CASSESAFRQTYEQYF
DNA: TGTGCCAGCAGTGAATCCGCTTTTAGACAAACTTACGAGCAGTACTTC
size: NA
V: TRBV6-1
J: TRBJ2-7
D: NA

CDR3: CASRDPTDRGQPQHF
DNA: TGTGCCAGCAGAGACCCGACAGACCGAGGTCAGCCCCAGCATTTT
size: NA
V: TRBV28
J: TRBJ1-5
D: NA

CDR3: CASSGLGPNTEAFF
DNA: TGTGCCAGCAGCGGGCTAGGTCCCAACACTGAAGCTTTCTTT
size: once
V: TRBV9
J: TRBJ1-1
D: NA

CDR3: CASSQGFLGQGLETQYF
DNA: TGCGCCAGCAGCCAAGGCTTCCTAGGACAGGGTCTGGAGACCCAGTACTTC
size: NA
V: TRBV4-3
J: TRBJ2-5
D: TRBD1

CDR3: CASRLPGADTQYF
DNA: TGTGCCAGCAGGCTACCGGGGGCAGATACGCAGTATTTT
size: NA
V: TRBV28
J: TRBJ2-3
D: NA

CDR3: CASSPRTSSGTQYF
DNA: TGTGCCAGCAGCCCCCGGACTAGCTCAGGTACCCAGTACTTC
size: NA
V: TRBV7-9
J: TRBJ2-5
D: TRBD2

CDR3: CASSPRTTLGEQYF
DNA: TGTGCCAGCAGCCCGAGGACTACCTTGGGTGAGCAGTACTTC
size: few
V: TRBV9
J: TRBJ2-7
D: NA

CDR3: CASNPTFSGAGGASDTQYF
DNA: TGTGCCAGCAACCCAACCTTTTCTGGAGCGGGAGGGGCCTCAGATACGCAGTATTTT
size: NA
V: TRBV28
J: TRBJ2-3
D: TRBD2

CDR3: CASSTPGGGDTEAFF
DNA: TGTGCCAGCAGTACCCCTGGGGGAGGGGACACTGAAGCTTTCTTT
size: NA
V: TRBV28
J: TRBJ1-1
D: NA

CDR3: CASRKTGGEQYF
DNA: TGTGCCAGCCGCAAGACAGGGGGAGAGCAGTACTTC
size: NA
V: TRBV6-5
J: TRBJ2-7
D: TRBD1

CDR3: CAWSAGVAGNTIYF
DNA: TGTGCCTGGAGTGCGGGGGTAGCTGGAAACACCATATATTTT
size: NA
V: TRBV30
J: TRBJ1-3
D: NA

CDR3: CASSRDRLVNEQYF
DNA: TGTGCCAGCAGCCGGGACAGGCTGGTTAACGAGCAGTACTTC
size: NA
V: TRBV5-6
J: TRBJ2-7
D: TRBD1

CDR3: CASSEDRGDIQYF
DNA: TGTGCCAGCAGCGAGGACAGGGGGGACATTCAGTACTTC
size: NA
V: TRBV5-4
J: TRBJ2-4
D: TRBD1

CDR3: CASSRWGLQETQYF
DNA: TGCGCCAGCAGTCGTTGGGGCTTGCAAGAGACCCAGTACTTC
size: few
V: TRBV10-2
J: TRBJ2-5
D: NA

CDR3: CATSKFLAGDNEQFF
DNA: TGTGCCACCAGCAAATTTCTAGCGGGAGACAATGAGCAGTTCTTC
size: few
V: TRBV15
J: TRBJ2-1
D: TRBD2

CDR3: CASSPGIGFGGYTF
DNA: TGTGCCAGCAGCCCCGGGATTGGTTTTGGAGGCTACACCTTC
size: NA
V: TRBV7-3
J: TRBJ1-2
D: NA

CDR3: CASSLHGLAGGNEQFF
DNA: TGCGCCAGCAGCCTTCACGGACTAGCGGGGGGCAATGAGCAGTTCTTC
size: once
V: TRBV5-1
J: TRBJ2-1
D: TRBD2

CDR3: CASSYSGRQPQHF
DNA: TGTGCCAGCAGTTACTCGGGGCGGCAGCCCCAGCATTTT
size: NA
V: TRBV6-6
J: TRBJ1-5
D: NA

CDR3: CAIRTGATEAFF
DNA: TGTGCCATTCGAACAGGGGCCACTGAAGCTTTCTTT
size: few
V: TRBV19
J: TRBJ1-1
D: TRBD1

CDR3: CASSQALRNYEQYF
DNA: TGCGCCAGCAGCCAAGCCCTCAGAAACTACGAGCAGTACTTC
size: few
V: TRBV4-3
J: TRBJ2-7
D: NA

CDR3: CASIPLVNTQYF
DNA: TGTGCCAGCATTCCCCTAGTAAATACGCAGTATTTT
size: NA
V: TRBV28
J: TRBJ2-3
D: NA

CDR3: CASSRGLAENTGELFF
DNA: TGTGCCAGCAGCCGGGGACTAGCGGAGAACACCGGGGAGCTGTTTTTT
size: few
V: TRBV5-4
J: TRBJ2-2
D: TRBD2

CDR3: CASSGGAGGVETQYF
DNA: TGTGCCAGCAGCGGGGGAGCGGGTGGGGTAGAGACCCAGTACTTC
size: few
V: TRBV11-2
J: TRBJ2-5
D: NA

CDR3: CASSSGLSQETQYF
DNA: TGTGCCAGCAGCTCGGGACTGAGCCAAGAGACCCAGTACTTC
size: NA
V: TRBV5-4
J: TRBJ2-5
D: NA

CDR3: CASSQETAALTDTQYF
DNA: TGCGCCAGCAGCCAAGAAACGGCGGCGCTAACAGATACGCAGTATTTT
size: NA
V: TRBV4-3
J: TRBJ2-3
D: NA